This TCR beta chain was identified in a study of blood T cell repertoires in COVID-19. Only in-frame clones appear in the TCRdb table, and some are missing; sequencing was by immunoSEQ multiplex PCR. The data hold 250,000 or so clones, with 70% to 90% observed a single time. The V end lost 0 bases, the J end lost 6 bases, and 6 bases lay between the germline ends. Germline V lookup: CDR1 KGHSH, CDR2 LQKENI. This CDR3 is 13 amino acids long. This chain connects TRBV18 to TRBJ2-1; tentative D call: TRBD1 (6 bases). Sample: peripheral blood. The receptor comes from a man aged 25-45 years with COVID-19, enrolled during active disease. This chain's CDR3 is CASSPPGANEQFF. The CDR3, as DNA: TGTGCCAGCTCACCACCGGGGGCCAATGAGCAGTTCTTC.